This T cell receptor beta chain comes out of a study of shared clonotypes between healthy human individuals. Looking at the study overall: CD4 naive and memory got three plates each, CD8 naive two, CD8 memory one.

There are 20 residues in the CDR3. V gave up 0 bases and J gave up 8 bases; unmatched junction bases: 19. The germline CDR1 and CDR2 sequences are MGHRA and YSYEKL. In the case of this clone: The target antigen is unknown.

Overall study findings and caveats: The donor pool, a small one, limited the genetic and exposure-history diversity represented.

Naive CD45RA+ and memory CD45RA-negative subsets were split from CD4+ cells. Assay: immunoSEQ multiplex PCR; the TCRdb copy retains only in-frame clones and omits some. The repertoire holds 2 million to 3 million clones, with more than 85% as singletons. This sequence originates from a man aged 18 to 29 in good health. Some clones in this sample may be carry-over from other donors' samples. The sequencing sample was made of naive CD4+ T cells from PBMCs. Stated subset: CD45RA+ positively selected. The chain carries TRBV4-1 and TRBJ2-3, with 11 bases lining up with TRBD2. In DNA form, the CDR3 reads TGCGCCAGCAGCCAAGAAACGCCTAGCGGGAGGTCGCTCACCCATGTTACGCAGTATTTT. Translated, it gives CASSQETPSGRSLTHVTQYF.